One sample yielded the 23 T cell receptor beta chains listed below, sequenced in a study of cytomegalovirus exposure and HLA in healthy donors. With 60 Vbeta and 13 Jbeta primers, the PCR was carried out. TCRdb keeps only in-frame clones here, not all; method: immunoSEQ multiplex PCR. The sample records about 160,000 clones, about 88% being singletons. The sample taken for sequencing was PBMCs. The receptors were sampled from a woman between 18 and 29 years old in good health and CMV-seronegative.

The chain has TRBV25-1 and TRBJ2-5; 7 nucleotides match TRBD2. Per germline, CDR1 MGHDK and CDR2 SYGVNS. There are 15 residues in the CDR3. The ends lost 6 bases at V and 1 base at J; junction bases unmatched: 8. CDR3 in DNA: TGTGCCAGCAGCTCCCTGGCTAGCGGCCAAGAGACCCAGTACTTC. It specifies CASSSLASGQETQYF.

This clone was seen more than once but under ten times. The V and J genes are TRBV7-2 and TRBJ1-1; D is unclear. Trimming took off 5 bases at V and 1 base at J, with 5 bases between the two ends. Germline loops: CDR1 SGHTA, CDR2 FQGNSA. The CDR3 has 12 amino acids. The CDR3 protein is CASSNKNTEAFF. The CDR3 DNA follows: TGTGCCAGCAGCAATAAGAACACTGAAGCTTTCTTT.

The V gene is TRBV5-1, the J gene TRBJ2-4; 10 nucleotides align to TRBD1. The germline V gene has CDR1 SGHRS and CDR2 YFSETQ. The CDR3 is 18 amino acids. The V gene end was trimmed by 1 base and the J gene end by 2 bases; junction bases not matched to a gene: 9. CDR3 in DNA: TGCGCCAGCAGCTTGAATGGGCGGGACAGGGGTTCCAAAAACATTCAGTACTTC. It specifies CASSLNGRDRGSKNIQYF.

CDR3 nucleotides: TGTGCCACCTCCCAGGGGTTTTTGAACACTGAAGCTTTCTTT. As protein: CATSQGFLNTEAFF. This chain joins TRBV10-3 and TRBJ1-1, with D tentatively TRBD1 (6 bases). The V gene's germline CDR1 is ENHRY and CDR2 SYGVKD. The CDR3 length is 14 residues. The ends were cut back, 10 bases at V and 0 bases at J, with 15 bases in the middle.

V is TRBV5-1 and J is TRBJ1-5; 7 bases map to TRBD1. The CDR3 is made up of 16 amino acids. V was clipped by 2 bases and J by 1 base; unmatched bases: 6. Germline loops: CDR1 SGHRS, CDR2 YFSETQ. As DNA, the CDR3 is TGCGCCAGCAGCTTCAGGGGGGTGAGGAGCAATCAGCCCCAGCATTTT. Translating gives CASSFRGVRSNQPQHF.

This clone has only a few counts. The CDR3: CASSFGQGDEAFF. Here the CDR3 DNA reads TGTGCCAGCAGCTTCGGACAGGGGGATGAAGCTTTCTTT. The rearrangement uses TRBV11-2 and TRBJ1-1; 10 bases are shared with TRBD1. CDR1 and CDR2 from the germline V gene are SGHAT and FQNNGV. The trim removed 3 bases at V and 7 bases at J, leaving 2 bases unmatched. The CDR3 is 13 amino acids.

The chain has TRBV5-1 and TRBJ2-5; the match to TRBD1 covers 9 bases. The germline gives CDR1 SGHRS, CDR2 YFSETQ. Germline trimming cut 0 bases from V and 1 base from J; bases unmatched to any gene: 13. The CDR3 is 19 residues long. Written as DNA, the CDR3 is TGCGCCAGCAGCTTGGAGGGGACAGGGTGGTTCGGGATCCAAGAGACCCAGTACTTC. Encoded protein: CASSLEGTGWFGIQETQYF.

The V call is TRBV15, the J call TRBJ2-5; D possibly corresponds to TRBD1 (5 bases). From germline, CDR1 is LNHNV and CDR2 YYDKDF (reference sequence). This CDR3 spans 14 amino acids. V was cut by 5 bases and J by 2 bases, with 12 bases left in between. The CDR3 loop is CATSVRGLQETQYF. CDR3 bases: TGTGCCACCAGCGTTAGGGGCCTGCAAGAGACCCAGTACTTC.

V gene TRBV5-6 combines with J gene TRBJ2-7; 7 bases fit TRBD2. The germline CDR1 and CDR2 sequences are SGHDT and YYEEEE. This CDR3 comprises 15 residues. V was pared by 1 base and J by 1 base, with 5 bases of the junction left unmatched. CDR3 DNA sequence: TGTGCCAGCAGCTTGTCTATCGGGGGGTCCTACGAGCAGTACTTC. Amino acid sequence: CASSLSIGGSYEQYF.

This chain joins TRBV7-2 and TRBJ1-2, with TRBD1 as a possible D gene (5 bases). The V gene's germline CDR1 is SGHTA and CDR2 FQGNSA. CDR3 length: 15 residues. V lost 2 bases and J lost 4, with 14 bases in between. This CDR3 reads CASSLTTGVGYGYTF. The CDR3, as DNA: TGTGCCAGCAGCTTAACCACGGGGGTGGGCTATGGCTACACCTTC.

The V and J genes are TRBV10-3 and TRBJ1-1; the D gene is possibly TRBD1 (6 bases). V was clipped by 4 bases and J by 1 base, with 16 bases between them. The CDR3 runs 16 residues. Germline V gene lookup returns CDR1 ENHRY and CDR2 SYGVKD. This CDR3 is CAISVDGRGANTEAFF. The CDR3 nucleotides read TGTGCCATCAGTGTCGACGGGCGGGGGGCGAACACTGAAGCTTTCTTT.

The chain recombines TRBV18 with TRBJ1-6; 8 nucleotides agree with TRBD1. Trimming cost V 6 bases and J 13 bases; bases outside gene matches: 11. Germline V lookup: CDR1 KGHSH, CDR2 LQKENI. This CDR3 contains 14 residues. CDR3 sequence reads: CASSRDRSTEPLHF. CDR3 nucleotides: TGTGCCAGCTCTCGGGACAGGTCGACGGAGCCCCTCCACTTT. Full variable domain (missing parts from reference TRBV18 and TRBJ1-6): NAGVMQNPRHLVRRRGQEARLRCSPMKGHSHVYWYRQLPEEGLKFMVYLQKENIIDESGMPKERFSAEFPKEGPSILRIQQVVRGDSAAYFCASSRDRSTEPLHFGNGTRLTVT.

The chain couples TRBV2 to TRBJ1-2, with a possible D match to TRBD1 (5 bases). There are 15 residues in the CDR3. With 4 bases removed from V and 0 bases from J, the gap between germline ends came to 12 bases. CDR1 and CDR2 from the germline V gene are SNHLY and FYNNEI. The CDR3 DNA reads TGTGCCAGCAGTGGGGGCCGGGTCCCTAACTATGGCTACACCTTC. Protein sequence: CASSGGRVPNYGYTF.

The CDR3 sequence is CASIPAGVAGELFF. DNA of the CDR3: TGTGCCAGCATCCCAGCGGGGGTGGCCGGGGAGCTGTTTTTT. V usage is TRBV6-1 and J usage is TRBJ2-2; 8 nucleotides line up with TRBD2. V shed 7 bases, J shed 6 bases, and the junction held 7 bases outside the gene matches. This CDR3 contains 14 residues. CDR1 and CDR2 from the germline V gene are MNHNS and SASEGT.

The genes are TRBV2 and TRBJ2-1; 9 positions match TRBD2. The V segment lost 8 bases and the J segment 7 bases; nucleotides outside the gene matches: 9. The CDR3 covers 14 residues. CDR1 and CDR2 (germline): SNHLY, FYNNEI. The CDR3 DNA reads TGTGCCAGCTCGCAGGGCGGGGGGGCGAATGAGCAGTTCTTC. As protein: CASSQGGGANEQFF.

The V call is TRBV5-4, the J call TRBJ2-1; 10 bases align to TRBD2. The CDR3 runs 16 residues. Germline CDR1 reads SGHNT; CDR2 reads YYREEE (reference sequence). Trimming removed 2 bases from V and 9 bases from J; junction bases left unmatched: 11. In DNA, the CDR3 is TGTGCCAGCAGCTTAGACCTAGCGGGAGAATTTGGTGAGCAGTTCTTC. Its translation: CASSLDLAGEFGEQFF.

The chain carries TRBV13 and TRBJ2-7, with TRBD1 as a possible D gene (6 bases). The germline V and J ends were trimmed by 5 bases and 0 bases, with 11 bases remaining between them. The CDR3 sequence is 14 residues long. From germline, CDR1 is PRHDT and CDR2 FYEKMQ (reference sequence). The CDR3 nucleotides are TGTGCCAGCAGCACCCGACAGGTCTCCTACGAGCAGTACTTC. Encoded protein: CASSTRQVSYEQYF.

The genes are TRBV6-1 and TRBJ2-7, with 7 bases fitting TRBD1. Looked up from germline, CDR1 is MNHNS and CDR2 is SASEGT. The CDR3 is made up of 13 amino acids. Trimming at V came to 8 bases and at J to 0 bases, leaving 4 bases not matched to a gene. The CDR3 region has the DNA TGTGCCAGCGGACAGGCCTCCTCCTACGAGCAGTACTTC. Protein sequence: CASGQASSYEQYF.

The chain employs TRBV7-9 and TRBJ2-2; D gene unclear. This CDR3 comprises 12 residues. Trimming removed 4 bases at V and 8 bases at J, with 8 bases between. CDR1 is SEHNR, CDR2 FQNEAQ, per germline (reference sequence). The CDR3 DNA follows: TGTGCCAGCAGCTCCCGGGTGGGGGAGCTGTTTTTT. Translation: CASSSRVGELFF.

Only a few counts were recorded for this clone. The J gene is TRBJ1-1, the V gene TRBV6-1; unclear D gene. V was pared by 8 bases and J by 4 bases, with 11 bases between. The CDR3 spans 12 residues. Germline assignment: CDR1 MNHNS and CDR2 SASEGT. CDR3 DNA sequence: TGTGCCAGCCGGGTCGTAGGCACTGAAGCTTTCTTT. It codes for CASRVVGTEAFF.

The chain employs TRBV28 and TRBJ2-1; D perhaps matches TRBD2 (5 bases). Trimming left V 5 bases short and J 2 bases short, with 10 bases between. The germline V gene encodes CDR1 MDHEN and CDR2 SYDVKM. The CDR3 sequence is 14 residues long. DNA of the CDR3: TGTGCCAGCAGTAGGACTCGGGCCTACAATGAGCAGTTCTTC. Translation: CASSRTRAYNEQFF.

The rearrangement joins TRBV29-1 to TRBJ2-7; 8 bases map to TRBD1. Germline V gene data show CDR1 as SQVTM and CDR2 as ANQGSEA. The V segment lost 8 bases and the J segment 2 bases; nucleotides outside the gene matches: 14. The CDR3 is made up of 15 amino acids. The CDR3 sequence is CSSWTGLLTTYEQYF. The CDR3 bases are TGCAGCTCTTGGACAGGGCTTTTAACGACCTACGAGCAGTACTTC.

The rearrangement links TRBV9 to TRBJ1-5, with D possibly matching TRBD1 (5 bases). The CDR3 runs to 15 residues. Trimming cost V 4 bases and J 6 bases, with 17 bases left between them. The germline V gene encodes CDR1 SGDLS and CDR2 YYNGEE. CDR3 sequence (DNA): TGTGCCAGCAGCACGCGACAGTTTTGGCGTCAGCCCCAGCATTTT. This gives the protein CASSTRQFWRQPQHF.